This T cell receptor beta chain stems from a study of T cells after yellow fever vaccination. This clonotype was seen at least ten times. TCR cDNA was made by 5'RACE template switching, adding a universal primer site and UMIs. TCRdb re-called the 5' RACE reads through MiXCR, storing one row per CDR3 protein. The sample lists about 210,000 distinct CDR3 sequences; roughly 6.2% were seen once. The CDR3 is made up of 14 amino acids. Germline CDR1 LNHDA, CDR2 SQIVND (reference sequence). Trimming cost V 10 bases and J 7 bases; bases outside gene matches: 16. The sequence was obtained from a man between 25 and 39 years old who received the YFV17D yellow fever vaccine. The sequencing used CD4+ T cells sorted from PBMCs, collected on the day of the yellow fever booster vaccination. The J gene is TRBJ2-7, the V gene TRBV19, with 7 bases identical to TRBD2. The CDR3 DNA reads as TGTGCCACCATGCCGGCCGGCGGGAGTGCGGAGCAGTACTTC. As protein: CATMPAGGSAEQYF.